The rows below give T cell receptor beta chains drawn from one sample of a study of high-grade serous ovarian cancer treatment subgroups. The data were produced by immunoSEQ multiplex PCR, yet TCRdb's version contains in-frame clones alone and is incomplete. The sample holds about 8,500 clones; 75% to 80% are singletons and the top ten take nearly 6.5%. Sequencing was done on a sample of tumor tissue. The receptors come from a human donor with high-grade serous ovarian cancer. Both conserved end residues are part of each CDR3. The D gene is left open where the match is weak. For some rows the clone size is stated as once, few or many, or as a class when expanded; others skip it.

CDR3aa: CATNAGTEEQYF
CDR3nt: TGTGCCACCAACGCCGGGACAGAAGAGCAGTACTTC
d_gene: TRBD1
abundance: NA
v_gene: TRBV10-3
len: 12
j_gene: TRBJ2-7

CDR3aa: CATGGRGLQPQHF
CDR3nt: TGTGCCACCGGGGGCAGGGGGCTTCAGCCCCAGCATTTT
d_gene: TRBD1
abundance: few
v_gene: TRBV7-9
len: 13
j_gene: TRBJ1-5

CDR3aa: CASSPRGEHYEQYF
CDR3nt: TGTGCCAGCAGCCCGCGAGGGGAACACTACGAGCAGTACTTC
d_gene: NA
abundance: NA
v_gene: TRBV11-2
len: 14
j_gene: TRBJ2-7

CDR3aa: CASKGVQGRTEAFF
CDR3nt: TGTGCCAGTAAAGGAGTGCAGGGGAGGACTGAAGCTTTCTTT
d_gene: NA
abundance: few
v_gene: TRBV19
len: 14
j_gene: TRBJ1-1

CDR3aa: CASSRGDGAHYEQYF
CDR3nt: TGTGCCAGCAGCCGGGGGGACGGGGCACACTACGAGCAGTACTTC
d_gene: TRBD2
abundance: NA
v_gene: TRBV7-9
len: 15
j_gene: TRBJ2-7

CDR3aa: CASSVTVTGINPQYF
CDR3nt: TGTGCCAGCAGCGTAACGGTCACCGGGATTAACCCGCAGTATTTT
d_gene: NA
abundance: NA
v_gene: TRBV9
len: 15
j_gene: TRBJ2-3

CDR3aa: CASRNRDRGYNEQFF
CDR3nt: TGTGCCAGCAGAAACCGGGACAGGGGCTACAATGAGCAGTTCTTC
d_gene: TRBD1
abundance: NA
v_gene: TRBV6-6
len: 15
j_gene: TRBJ2-1

CDR3aa: CASCSDVLTGELFF
CDR3nt: TGTGCCAGCTGTAGTGATGTACTCACCGGGGAGCTGTTTTTT
d_gene: NA
abundance: few
v_gene: TRBV2
len: 14
j_gene: TRBJ2-2

CDR3aa: CASSSRGTGVSPLHF
CDR3nt: TGTGCCAGCAGCTCTCGGGGGACAGGGGTTTCACCCCTCCACTTT
d_gene: TRBD1
abundance: NA
v_gene: TRBV5-4
len: 15
j_gene: TRBJ1-6

CDR3aa: CSARKYTQYF
CDR3nt: TGCAGTGCTAGAAAGTATACGCAGTATTTT
d_gene: NA
abundance: NA
v_gene: TRBV20-1
len: 10
j_gene: TRBJ2-3

CDR3aa: CASSYWQGNTGELFF
CDR3nt: TGTGCCAGCAGTTATTGGCAGGGTAACACCGGGGAGCTGTTTTTT
d_gene: NA
abundance: NA
v_gene: TRBV6-5
len: 15
j_gene: TRBJ2-2

CDR3aa: CASSLEWGGNSYNSPLHF
CDR3nt: TGTGCCAGCAGCTTGGAGTGGGGGGGGAACTCCTATAATTCACCCCTCCACTTT
d_gene: NA
abundance: large
v_gene: TRBV5-5
len: 18
j_gene: TRBJ1-6

CDR3aa: CASSFWGGNTEAFF
CDR3nt: TGTGCCAGCAGCTTTTGGGGGGGGAACACTGAAGCTTTCTTT
d_gene: NA
abundance: NA
v_gene: TRBV5-4
len: 14
j_gene: TRBJ1-1

CDR3aa: CASSLADGAAGNTIYF
CDR3nt: TGTGCCAGCAGCTTAGCGGACGGGGCAGCAGGAAACACCATATATTTT
d_gene: NA
abundance: NA
v_gene: TRBV7-9
len: 16
j_gene: TRBJ1-3

CDR3aa: CASSQATGSGANVLTF
CDR3nt: TGCGCCAGCAGCCAAGCGACGGGCTCTGGGGCCAACGTCCTGACTTTC
d_gene: NA
abundance: NA
v_gene: TRBV4-3
len: 16
j_gene: TRBJ2-6

CDR3aa: CASSDSSGGADTQYF
CDR3nt: TGTGCCAGCAGTGACTCTAGCGGGGGGGCAGATACGCAGTATTTT
d_gene: TRBD2
abundance: NA
v_gene: TRBV6-4
len: 15
j_gene: TRBJ2-3